The source of this T cell receptor beta chain is a study of T-cell reconstitution after alpha-beta-depleted transplantation in children. Findings and caveats of the study: Recipient T cells and thymic progenitors that survived gave rise to the high TCRbeta diversity observed at day 60 in some patients.

Germline-derived CDR1 and CDR2 are ENHRY and SYGVKD. Between the trimmed V and J ends, which lost 5 bases and 4 bases, there was a span of 16 bases. This CDR3 region has 15 residues. This clonotype was detected a few times. Its cognate antigen is unknown. Construction of the TCRbeta library involved unique molecular identifiers. MiXCR, run by TCRdb on the PCR reads, gives a single entry per CDR3 protein. In the table there are just under 350,000 distinct CDR3 sequences, under 20% of which are singletons. The clonotype was recovered from a male patient between 2 and 9 years old who had a stem cell transplant for acute lymphoblastic leukemia, so the T cells may come from the graft donor. The chain carries TRBV10-3 and TRBJ2-3; D is possibly TRBD1 (6 bases). The sequencing here drew on PBMCs, mostly from graft donor cells, taken 360 days after TCRalphabeta/CD19-depleted stem cell transplant. CDR3 coding DNA: TGTGCCATCAGTATACAGGGAAGTGGTTCAGATACGCAGTATTTT. Translated: CAISIQGSGSDTQYF.